This T cell receptor (beta chain) stems from a study of blood T cell repertoires in COVID-19 (dated by TCRdb to 2020 to 2021). Describing the broader study: Samples covering the acute and convalescent phases of COVID-19 were provided by collaborators in the United States, Italy and Spain. Where available, HLA class I and class II types were taken from metadata supplied by the sample provider and were not determined by assay-based typing. A de-identified subject ID, COVID-19 status, age in years and sex were almost always included in the sample metadata. Subjects who had been exposed to COVID-19, were actively infected with it, or had recovered from it provided the deeply sampled blood TCRbeta repertoires that made up the dataset. Samples came from the ongoing ImmuneRACE study (first 160 participants) plus 1,254 subjects from 6 global collaborators. The repertoires were released in a freely available public database intended as a resource for research on the immune response to SARS-CoV-2. The material from the prospective study consisted of cDNA or gDNA derived from T cells, B-cell-depleted T cells, or PBMCs. General findings and caveats noted by the study authors: Clinical and demographic metadata were provided uncurated, with the amount varying by source and participant.

One collaborating source in Seattle enrolled patients during active infection and followed them longitudinally through the course of disease. Collaborating institutions collected whole blood in K2EDTA tubes following their own protocols. Collaborator samples were shipped for TCRbeta analysis as frozen whole blood, isolated PBMCs, or DNA extracted from either sample type. About this clone: Its specific antigen is unknown. One base away there is no much larger clone; base qualities are not given.

The germline V gene provides CDR1 SGHAT and CDR2 FQNNGV. From the cysteine through the phenylalanine, the CDR3 covers 16 amino acids. Just the 48-base CDR3 DNA is kept, in frame starting at base 1. V ends up 1 base short and J 5 bases short, with an unmatched junction base count of 8. TCRbeta CDR3 regions were amplified from genomic DNA using the immunoSEQ Assay, a bias-controlled multiplex PCR. The authors' analysis ran thus. Nucleated cell counts per sample were estimated from amplification of reference gene primers within the assay. To quantify the absolute abundance of each unique TCRbeta CDR3 rearrangement, sequence reads were collapsed and filtered. For each sample, productive Simpson clonality was calculated by taking the square root of Simpson's diversity index across productive rearrangements. Drawn from immuneACCESS, this table holds only the in-frame rearrangements with V and J called that TCRdb kept. Clones are partly lost; checked studies trace under half to an unresolved V gene and leave the rest unexplained. V and J calls and clone size come straight from that table; D and trimming were deduced from the DNA. Here the sample has approximately 110,000 clones; about 70% occur a single time. The biggest ten clones account for about 5.5% of the sample.

Sequences were obtained from peripheral blood. The receptor chain draws on TRBV11-2 and TRBJ1-2; 9 nucleotides in the junction match TRBD1. The TCR was taken from a man aged 80 or over with COVID-19, enrolled during active disease. The CDR3 region: CASSLGGPGQGYGYTF. The DNA reads TGTGCCAGCAGCTTAGGGGGCCCGGGACAGGGTTATGGCTACACCTTC.